The following is a T cell receptor (beta chain) sequence with its context. The source of the sample is a study of spatial heterogeneity in lung cancer. The germline V gene encodes CDR1 SNHLY and CDR2 FYNNEI. There are 14 residues in the CDR3. V dropped 7 bases and J dropped 4; count of bases not matched to a gene: 10. Time point indicated: sample taken at primary tumor resection. Unsorted whole RNA samples from tumor, nontumor lung or frozen PBMC were sequenced. The donors were more than 70 patients with non-small cell lung cancer that was early-stage and untreated. A unique molecular identifier was carried by every single TCR cDNA molecule. In TCRdb, the 5' RACE reads were re-called with MiXCR into one record per CDR3 protein. Of 4,000 or so distinct CDR3 sequences in the sample, roughly 23% were seen once.

Sample: normal lung tissue next to the tumor, taken at surgery. This chain joins TRBV2 and TRBJ2-7; 7 bases map to TRBD2. The sequence derives from a female donor with early-stage non-small cell lung cancer. CDR3 coding DNA: TGTGCCAGCATCATGGCTAGCGGAGGATACGAGCAGTACTTC. Residues: CASIMASGGYEQYF.